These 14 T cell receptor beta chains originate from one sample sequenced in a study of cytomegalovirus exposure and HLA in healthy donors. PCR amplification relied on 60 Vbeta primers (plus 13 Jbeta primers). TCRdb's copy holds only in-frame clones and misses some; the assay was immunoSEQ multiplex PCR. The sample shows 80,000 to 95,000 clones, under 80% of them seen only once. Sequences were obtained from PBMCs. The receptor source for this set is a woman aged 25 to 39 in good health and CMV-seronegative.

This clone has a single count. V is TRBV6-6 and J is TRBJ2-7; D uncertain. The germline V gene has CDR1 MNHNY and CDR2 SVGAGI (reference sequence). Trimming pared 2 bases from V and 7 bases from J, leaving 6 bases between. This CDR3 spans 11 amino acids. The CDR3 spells CASSYVQEQYF. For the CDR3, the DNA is TGTGCCAGCAGTTACGTCCAGGAGCAGTACTTC.

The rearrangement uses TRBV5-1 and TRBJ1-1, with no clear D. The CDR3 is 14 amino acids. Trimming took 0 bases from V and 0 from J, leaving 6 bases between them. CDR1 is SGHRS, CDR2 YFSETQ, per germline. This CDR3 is CASSLGGMNTEAFF. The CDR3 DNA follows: TGCGCCAGCAGCTTGGGAGGGATGAACACTGAAGCTTTCTTT.

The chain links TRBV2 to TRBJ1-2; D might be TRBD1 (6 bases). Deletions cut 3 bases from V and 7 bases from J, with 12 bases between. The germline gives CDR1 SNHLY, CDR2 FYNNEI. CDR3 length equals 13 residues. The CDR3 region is CASSEDGGAGYTF. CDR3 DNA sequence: TGTGCCAGCAGTGAGGACGGGGGGGCTGGCTACACCTTC.

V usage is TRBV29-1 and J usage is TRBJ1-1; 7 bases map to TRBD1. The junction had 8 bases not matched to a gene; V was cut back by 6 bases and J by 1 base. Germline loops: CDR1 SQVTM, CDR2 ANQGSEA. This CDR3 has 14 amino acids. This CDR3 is CSVLEGGSNTEAFF. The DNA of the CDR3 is TGCAGCGTCCTCGAAGGGGGCTCGAACACTGAAGCTTTCTTT.

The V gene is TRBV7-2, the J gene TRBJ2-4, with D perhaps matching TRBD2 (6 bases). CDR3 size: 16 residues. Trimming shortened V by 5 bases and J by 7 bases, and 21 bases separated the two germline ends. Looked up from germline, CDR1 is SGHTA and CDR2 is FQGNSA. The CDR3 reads CASSLGWRERYNIQYF. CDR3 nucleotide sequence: TGTGCCAGCAGCCTAGGATGGAGGGAGCGGTATAACATTCAGTACTTC.

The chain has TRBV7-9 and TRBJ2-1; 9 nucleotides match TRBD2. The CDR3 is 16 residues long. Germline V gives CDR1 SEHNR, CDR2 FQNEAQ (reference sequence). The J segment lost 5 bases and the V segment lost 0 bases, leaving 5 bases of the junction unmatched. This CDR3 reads CASSLAREGGDNEQFF. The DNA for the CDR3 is TGTGCCAGCAGCTTAGCGCGGGAGGGTGGGGACAATGAGCAGTTCTTC.

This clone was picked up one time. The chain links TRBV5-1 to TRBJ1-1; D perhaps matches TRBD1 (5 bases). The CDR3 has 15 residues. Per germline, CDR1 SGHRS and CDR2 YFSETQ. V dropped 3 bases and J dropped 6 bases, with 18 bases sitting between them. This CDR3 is CASSSLTRGDAEAFF. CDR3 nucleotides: TGCGCCAGCAGCTCCTTAACTCGGGGGGATGCTGAAGCTTTCTTT.

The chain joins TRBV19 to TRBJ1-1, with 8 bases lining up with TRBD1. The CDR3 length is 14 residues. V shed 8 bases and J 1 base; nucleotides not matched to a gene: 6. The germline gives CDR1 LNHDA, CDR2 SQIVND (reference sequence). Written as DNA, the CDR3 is TGTGCCAGTGGGACAGGCTTGGGGAACACTGAAGCTTTCTTT. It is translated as CASGTGLGNTEAFF.

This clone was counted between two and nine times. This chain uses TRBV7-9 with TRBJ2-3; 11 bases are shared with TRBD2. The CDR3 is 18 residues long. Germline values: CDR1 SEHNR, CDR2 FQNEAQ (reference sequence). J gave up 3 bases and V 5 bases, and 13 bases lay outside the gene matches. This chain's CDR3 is CASSPKIRLAGLTDTQYF. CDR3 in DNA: TGTGCCAGCAGCCCCAAAATCCGACTAGCGGGGTTGACAGATACGCAGTATTTT.

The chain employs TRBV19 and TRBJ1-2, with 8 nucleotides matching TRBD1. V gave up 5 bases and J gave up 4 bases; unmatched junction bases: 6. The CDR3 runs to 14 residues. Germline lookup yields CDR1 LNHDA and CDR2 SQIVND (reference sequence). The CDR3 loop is CASSGGQDFYGYTF. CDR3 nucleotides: TGTGCCAGTAGTGGGGGACAGGACTTCTATGGCTACACCTTC.

The CDR3 loop reads CASSESFDEQYF. CDR3 bases: TGTGCCAGCAGTGAATCCTTTGACGAGCAGTACTTC. The chain recombines TRBV6-1 with TRBJ2-7; D remains ambiguous. Looked up from germline, CDR1 is MNHNS and CDR2 is SASEGT. The CDR3 extends over 12 amino acids. Trimming left V 2 bases short and J 5 bases short, with 7 bases between.

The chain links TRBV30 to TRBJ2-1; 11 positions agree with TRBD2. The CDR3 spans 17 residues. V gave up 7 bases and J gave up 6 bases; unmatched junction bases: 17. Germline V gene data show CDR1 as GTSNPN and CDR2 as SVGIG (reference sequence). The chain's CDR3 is CASSTYFSGRARNEQFF. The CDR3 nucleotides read TGTGCCTCCAGTACGTATTTTAGCGGGAGGGCCCGCAATGAGCAGTTCTTC.

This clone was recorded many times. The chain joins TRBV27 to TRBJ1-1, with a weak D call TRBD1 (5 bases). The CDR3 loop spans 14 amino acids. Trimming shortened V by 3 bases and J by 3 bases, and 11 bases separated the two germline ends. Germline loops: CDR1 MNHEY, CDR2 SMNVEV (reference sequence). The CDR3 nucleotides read TGTGCCAGCAGTTTCAGGGTGACCGACACTGAAGCTTTCTTT. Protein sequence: CASSFRVTDTEAFF.

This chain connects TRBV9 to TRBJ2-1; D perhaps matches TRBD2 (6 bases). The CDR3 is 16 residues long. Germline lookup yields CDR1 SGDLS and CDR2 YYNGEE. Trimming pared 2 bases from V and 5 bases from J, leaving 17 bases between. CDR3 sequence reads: CASSVGLGRDHNEQFF. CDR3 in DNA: TGTGCCAGCAGCGTGGGGTTGGGGCGGGACCACAATGAGCAGTTCTTC.